This TCR beta chain derives from a study of T cells after posttransplantation cyclophosphamide. Generated by immunoSEQ multiplex PCR, the TCRdb table keeps only in-frame clones and is missing some. The table includes some 45,000 clones, 90% detected once. Comments on this clone: Its antigen is as yet unknown.

Treatment was busulfan-fludarabine conditioning, a marrow graft, and cyclophosphamide on days +3 and +4. This CDR3 region has 15 residues. Germline-derived CDR1 and CDR2 are SNHLY and FYNNEI. The J segment lost 0 bases and the V segment lost 9 bases, leaving 5 bases of the junction unmatched. The study's findings and limits: Blood and skin or GI T cell repertoires showed limited TRB overlap. After PTCy, TRB diversity resembled that of CNI/methotrexate controls. Donor-recipient repertoire similarity was low at 1-2 months, rising over year one.

This chain joins TRBV2 and TRBJ2-1, with 10 bases fitting TRBD2. This TCR derives from a male patient aged 55 to 69 who received an allogeneic stem cell transplant from a related donor and was CMV-positive. The T cells may partly be graft donor cells. The material sequenced was PBMCs, taken 55 to 70 days after allogeneic stem cell transplant with posttransplant cyclophosphamide. The chain's CDR3 is CASTSGVVSYNEQFF. CDR3 bases: TGTGCCAGTACTAGCGGGGTAGTCTCCTACAATGAGCAGTTCTTC. Full variable domain (missing parts from reference TRBV2 and TRBJ2-1): EPEVTQTPSHQVTQMGQEVILRCVPISNHLYFYWYRQILGQKVEFLVSFYNNEISEKSEIFDDQFSVERPDGSNFTLKIRSTKLEDSAMYFCASTSGVVSYNEQFFGPGTRLTVL.